A single sample gave rise to the 27 T cell receptor beta chains below, sequenced in a study of blood T cell repertoires in COVID-19. Data came from immunoSEQ multiplex PCR; TCRdb stores just in-frame clones and leaves some out. The sample shows tens of thousands of clones, around 88% of them seen only once. The sample taken for sequencing was peripheral blood. All receptors derive from a human donor in a cohort sampled during active COVID-19.

This chain joins TRBV7-8 and TRBJ2-1; TRBD2 aligns across 8 bases. Trimming cost V 3 bases and J 4 bases; bases outside gene matches: 5. This CDR3 is built from 15 residues. In germline, CDR1 is SGHVS, CDR2 FQNEAQ. DNA of the CDR3: TGTGCCAGCAGCTTGTCGCGGGGGGTATACAATGAGCAGTTCTTC. Translation: CASSLSRGVYNEQFF.

The chain links TRBV7-3 to TRBJ2-1; TRBD2 aligns across 13 bases. Germline lookup yields CDR1 SGHTA and CDR2 FQGTGA. The CDR3 is 17 residues long. J lost 7 bases, V lost 2 bases, and 8 bases had no gene match. The CDR3 sequence: CASSLLFGLAGVNEQFF. Here the CDR3 DNA reads TGTGCCAGCAGCTTACTTTTTGGACTAGCGGGAGTTAATGAGCAGTTCTTC.

The chain links TRBV5-1 to TRBJ2-1; 10 nucleotides align to TRBD2. CDR1 and CDR2 from the germline V gene are SGHRS and YFSETQ. The CDR3 covers 14 residues. V shed 4 bases, J shed 9 bases, and the junction held 7 bases outside the gene matches. The CDR3 region has the DNA TGCGCCAGCAGCCCGGGGCAGCGGGAGGGTGAGCAGTTCTTC. Translation gives CASSPGQREGEQFF.

The V gene is TRBV11-2, the J gene TRBJ2-3; 9 nucleotides align to TRBD2. Trimming at V came to 5 bases and at J to 8 bases, leaving 11 bases not matched to a gene. The CDR3 totals 15 residues. Germline assignment: CDR1 SGHAT and CDR2 FQNNGV. The CDR3 DNA reads as TGTGCCAGCAGCCAGAGCGGGGGGAGGTGGGTTACGCAGTATTTT. It yields the protein CASSQSGGRWVTQYF.

The gene calls are TRBV27 and TRBJ2-1; D is perhaps TRBD2 (6 bases). Germline lookup yields CDR1 MNHEY and CDR2 SMNVEV (reference sequence). V was shortened by 6 bases and J by 5 bases, with 17 bases between the two germline ends. This CDR3 contains 15 residues. Here the CDR3 DNA reads TGTGCCAGCAGCTCGCGGCTAGCGTACCACAATGAGCAGTTCTTC. Its translation is CASSSRLAYHNEQFF.

The chain employs TRBV14 and TRBJ2-3; the D gene is possibly TRBD2 (6 bases). In germline, CDR1 is SGHDN, CDR2 FVKESK. This CDR3 has 14 amino acids. Trimming took 5 bases from V and 3 from J, leaving 12 bases between them. The CDR3 sequence: CASSTQGRTDTQYF. DNA of the CDR3: TGTGCCAGCAGCACACAAGGGAGGACAGATACGCAGTATTTT.

The rearrangement uses TRBV11-2 and TRBJ2-2, with 11 bases lining up with TRBD2. Germline V gene data show CDR1 as SGHAT and CDR2 as FQNNGV. V shed 6 bases, J shed 7 bases, and the junction held 4 bases outside the gene matches. The CDR3 length is 14 residues. CDR3 DNA sequence: TGTGCCAGCAGACTAGCGGGGGCCGGCGGGGAGCTGTTTTTT. Protein sequence: CASRLAGAGGELFF.

V usage is TRBV3-1 (or the pseudogene TRBV3-2) and J usage is TRBJ1-2; 7 bases fit TRBD1. The CDR3 length is 14 residues. Germline-derived CDR1 and CDR2 are LGHDT and YNNKEL (reference sequence). V was clipped by 4 bases and J by 2 bases; unmatched bases: 4. In DNA form, the CDR3 reads TGTGCCAGCAGCCCGATGGACAGGAACTATGGCTACACCTTC. The encoded protein is CASSPMDRNYGYTF.

The rearrangement joins TRBV27 to TRBJ1-4; possible D gene TRBD1, 5 bases. CDR3 length: 12 residues. V lost 7 bases and J 7 bases, leaving 10 bases between the germline ends. Germline loops: CDR1 MNHEY, CDR2 SMNVEV (reference sequence). In DNA, the CDR3 is TGTGCCAGCACAGGGAATGGTGAAAAACTGTTTTTT. The encoded protein is CASTGNGEKLFF.

This chain uses TRBV4-2 with TRBJ2-5; TRBD2 aligns across 9 bases. The length of the CDR3 is 14 residues. From germline, CDR1 is LGHNA and CDR2 YNFKEQ. The trim removed 0 bases at V and 7 bases at J, leaving 3 bases unmatched. The CDR3 DNA reads as TGTGCCAGCAGCCAAGAAACAGCGGGAGGGACCCAGTACTTC. This sequence encodes CASSQETAGGTQYF.

The V gene is TRBV5-1, the J gene TRBJ2-7, with D perhaps TRBD1 (6 bases). The ends were cut back, 4 bases at V and 1 base at J, with 15 bases in the middle. Germline CDR1 is SGHRS and CDR2 is YFSETQ. This CDR3 has 15 residues. The DNA of the CDR3 is TGCGCCAGCAGCCGTGGATGGGGGCAGTCCTACGAGCAGTACTTC. This codes for CASSRGWGQSYEQYF.

The CDR3 region has the DNA TGTGCCAGCAGTGAGTCCAGGGCTGAAGCTTTCTTT. Its protein is CASSESRAEAFF. The chain couples TRBV2 to TRBJ1-1, with D tentatively TRBD1 (5 bases). The CDR3 contains 12 residues. Trimming pared 3 bases from V and 6 bases from J, leaving 8 bases between. Germline loops: CDR1 SNHLY, CDR2 FYNNEI.

The rearrangement joins TRBV5-1 to TRBJ1-5, with no clear D. There are 14 residues in the CDR3. The germline CDR1 and CDR2 sequences are SGHRS and YFSETQ. V gave up 0 bases and J gave up 5 bases, with 9 bases separating them. In DNA, the CDR3 is TGCGCCAGCAGCTTGGGACCTGGAGATCAGCCCCAGCATTTT. This sequence encodes CASSLGPGDQPQHF.

The genes are TRBV6-5 and TRBJ2-7; TRBD2 matches at 8 bases. The CDR3 loop spans 16 amino acids. The J segment lost 6 bases and the V segment lost 1 base, leaving 11 bases of the junction unmatched. Per germline, CDR1 MNHEY and CDR2 SVGAGI. CDR3 residues: CASSYLRTSPWGEQYF. DNA for the CDR3: TGTGCCAGCAGTTACTTGCGGACTAGCCCATGGGGCGAGCAGTACTTC.

The chain carries TRBV5-1 and TRBJ2-7; D is ambiguous. Looked up from germline, CDR1 is SGHRS and CDR2 is YFSETQ. The CDR3 covers 13 residues. With 0 bases removed from V and 0 bases from J, the gap between germline ends came to 4 bases. The CDR3 here is CASSLGSSYEQYF. The DNA for the CDR3 is TGCGCCAGCAGCTTGGGCAGCTCCTACGAGCAGTACTTC.

The gene calls are TRBV12-3 or TRBV12-4 and TRBJ2-2; D not certain. This CDR3 is built from 12 residues. Between the trimmed V and J ends, which lost 7 bases and 6 bases, there was a span of 9 bases. DNA of the CDR3: TGTGCCAGCACCCATAGTGCCGGGGAGCTGTTTTTT. Translating it yields CASTHSAGELFF.

This chain joins TRBV27 and TRBJ1-1; D uncertain. The CDR3 runs 13 residues. The ends were cut back, 2 bases at V and 7 bases at J, with 11 bases in the middle. CDR1 and CDR2 from the germline V gene are MNHEY and SMNVEV (reference sequence). The CDR3: CASSLGPKNEAFF. The CDR3 nucleotides read TGTGCCAGCAGTTTAGGGCCAAAAAATGAAGCTTTCTTT.

The chain uses TRBV29-1 and TRBJ1-1; tentatively, D is TRBD1 (6 bases). Looked up from germline, CDR1 is SQVTM and CDR2 is ANQGSEA. The length of the CDR3 is 11 residues. Trimming took off 3 bases at V and 10 bases at J, with 12 bases between the two ends. As DNA, the CDR3 is TGCAGCGTTGATATGGGGGCCGTAGCTTTCTTT. Protein sequence: CSVDMGAVAFF.

This clone appeared a few times. The J gene is TRBJ2-5, the V gene TRBV9; D gene unclear. Germline loops: CDR1 SGDLS, CDR2 YYNGEE. With 0 bases removed from V and 10 bases from J, the gap between germline ends came to 10 bases. The CDR3 is made up of 12 amino acids. CDR3 sequence: CASSVGLGDQYF. The CDR3 nucleotides read TGTGCCAGCAGCGTAGGTCTCGGAGACCAGTACTTC. The whole variable domain, filled in from reference TRBV9 and TRBJ2-5, reads DSGVTQTPKHLITATGQRVTLRCSPRSGDLSVYWYQQSLDQGLQFLIQYYNGEERAKGNILERFSAQQFPDLHSELNLSSLELGDSALYFCASSVGLGDQYFGPGTRLLVL.

The chain uses TRBV5-1 and TRBJ1-2; weak D call: TRBD1 (5 bases). V was shortened by 0 bases and J by 4 bases, with 10 bases between the two germline ends. The CDR3 totals 14 residues. Germline lookup yields CDR1 SGHRS and CDR2 YFSETQ. Here the CDR3 DNA reads TGCGCCAGCAGCTTGGTGGACATGTCCTATGGCTACACCTTC. This translates into CASSLVDMSYGYTF.

V and J are TRBV9 and TRBJ1-2; D gene uncertain. The CDR3 consists of 15 residues. Germline V CDR1 and CDR2: SGDLS, YYNGEE. V lost 4 bases and J 3 bases, leaving 16 bases between the germline ends. The CDR3 here is CASSSRPGEDYGYTF. Here the CDR3 DNA reads TGTGCCAGCAGCTCCCGTCCGGGTGAGGACTATGGCTACACCTTC. Together with reference TRBV9 and TRBJ1-2, the CDR3 gives the full variable domain: DSGVTQTPKHLITATGQRVTLRCSPRSGDLSVYWYQQSLDQGLQFLIQYYNGEERAKGNILERFSAQQFPDLHSELNLSSLELGDSALYFCASSSRPGEDYGYTFGSGTRLTVV.

This sequence joins TRBV4-1 and TRBJ2-1; D unresolved. Trimming stripped 0 bases from V and 0 bases from J, with 9 bases between. CDR1 and CDR2 from the germline V gene are MGHRA and YSYEKL. There are 16 residues in the CDR3. As DNA, the CDR3 is TGCGCCAGCAGCCAAGAATGGGCGAGCTCCTACAATGAGCAGTTCTTC. It specifies CASSQEWASSYNEQFF.

The CDR3 nucleotides read TGTGCCAGCAGTTTATCGGACAGAATCTACGAGCAGTACTTC. This translates into CASSLSDRIYEQYF. The V and J genes are TRBV27 and TRBJ2-7; the D gene is possibly TRBD1 (6 bases). This CDR3 has 14 amino acids. Germline assignment: CDR1 MNHEY and CDR2 SMNVEV (reference sequence). V was shortened by 0 bases and J by 3 bases, with 9 bases between the two germline ends.

This rearrangement joins TRBV6-5 to TRBJ2-1; D not certain. Germline values: CDR1 MNHEY, CDR2 SVGAGI. V lost 6 bases, J lost 0 bases, and 6 bases lay in between. CDR3 length: 13 residues. In DNA, the CDR3 is TGTGCCAGCAGGAGTCCCTCCTACAATGAGCAGTTCTTC. This translates into CASRSPSYNEQFF.

The V gene is TRBV5-1, the J gene TRBJ1-3, with D unclear. The CDR3 has 16 residues. CDR1 SGHRS and CDR2 YFSETQ come from the germline V gene. The V end was cut by 4 bases, the J end by 0 bases, with 14 bases between. The CDR3 DNA sequence: TGCGCCAGCAGCGCCGACGGGGTCCGCTCTGGAAACACCATATATTTT. Translating it yields CASSADGVRSGNTIYF.

The chain joins TRBV9 to TRBJ2-7; 7 bases fit TRBD1. The CDR3 runs to 15 residues. Looked up from germline, CDR1 is SGDLS and CDR2 is YYNGEE. V trimming: 2 bases; J trimming: 0 bases; junction bases outside the gene matches: 5. CDR3 nucleotides: TGTGCCAGCAGCGTTGGAGACAGGGTCTCCTACGAGCAGTACTTC. Its protein is CASSVGDRVSYEQYF.

This clone has only one observation. This chain uses TRBV18 with TRBJ1-1; 9 nucleotides line up with TRBD1. Per the germline V gene, CDR1 is KGHSH and CDR2 is LQKENI. V shed 2 bases and J 7 bases; nucleotides not matched to a gene: 5. This CDR3 contains 14 residues. The CDR3 DNA reads TGTGCCAGCTCACCAGGACAGGGGTACGGTGAAGCTTTCTTT. Translation gives CASSPGQGYGEAFF.